The clone carrying this T cell receptor beta chain showed up many times. Its target is unknown. The sequenced template was RNA, covering the TCR beta CDR3 region. First-round RT-PCR employed HTBI primers, with a second-round multiplex PCR after it. TCRdb reprocessed the multiplex PCR reads with MiXCR, giving one entry per CDR3 protein. The repertoire holds over 500,000 distinct CDR3 sequences, with approximately 22% as singletons. These data come from a study of Graves' ophthalmopathy and Graves' hyperthyroidism. Patients with other autoimmune diseases, uncontrolled infections, pregnancy or lactation were excluded. Symptoms, serum thyroxine and TRAb, thyroid ultrasound, and orbital computed tomography formed the diagnostic basis. Overall study findings and caveats: In blood appeared most of the expanded thyroid clonotypes whose frequency exceeded 0.001.

CDR3 length: 18 amino acids. Germline CDR1 is MNHEY and CDR2 is SVGEGT. V shed 6 bases, J shed 2 bases, and the junction held 19 bases outside the gene matches. The sequencing input was peripheral blood. The V call is TRBV6-2 or TRBV6-3, the J call TRBJ2-7; 7 bases align to TRBD2. The TCR was taken from a woman in her late teens or twenties with stable Graves' hyperthyroidism. Some clones in this sample may be carry-over from other donors' samples. In nucleotides, the CDR3 is TGTGCCAGCAGCTCCGTGGGGTCCGGGGGGACCTTTACCTACGAGCAGTACTTC. Translation gives CASSSVGSGGTFTYEQYF.